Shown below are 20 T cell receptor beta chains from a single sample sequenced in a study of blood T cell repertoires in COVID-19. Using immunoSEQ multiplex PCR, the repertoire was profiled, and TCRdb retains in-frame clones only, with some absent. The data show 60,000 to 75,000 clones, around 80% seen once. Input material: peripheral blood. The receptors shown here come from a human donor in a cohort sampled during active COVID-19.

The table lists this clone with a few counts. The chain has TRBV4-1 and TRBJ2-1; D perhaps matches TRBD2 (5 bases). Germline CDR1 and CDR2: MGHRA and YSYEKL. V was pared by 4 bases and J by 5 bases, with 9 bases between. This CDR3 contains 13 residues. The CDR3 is CASSPLGNNEQFF. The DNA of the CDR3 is TGCGCCAGCAGCCCACTAGGCAACAATGAGCAGTTCTTC.

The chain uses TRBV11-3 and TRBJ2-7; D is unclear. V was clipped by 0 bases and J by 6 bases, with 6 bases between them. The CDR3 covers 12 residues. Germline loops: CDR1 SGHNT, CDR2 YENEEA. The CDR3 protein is CASSLDPCEQYF. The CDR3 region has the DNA TGTGCCAGCAGCTTAGATCCTTGCGAGCAGTACTTC.

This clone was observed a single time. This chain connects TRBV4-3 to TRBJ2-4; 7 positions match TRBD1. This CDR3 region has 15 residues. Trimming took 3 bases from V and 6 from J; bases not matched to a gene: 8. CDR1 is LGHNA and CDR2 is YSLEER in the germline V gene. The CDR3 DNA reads TGCGCCAGCAGCCACGACGGACAGGTCGGAAACATTCAGTACTTC. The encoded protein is CASSHDGQVGNIQYF.

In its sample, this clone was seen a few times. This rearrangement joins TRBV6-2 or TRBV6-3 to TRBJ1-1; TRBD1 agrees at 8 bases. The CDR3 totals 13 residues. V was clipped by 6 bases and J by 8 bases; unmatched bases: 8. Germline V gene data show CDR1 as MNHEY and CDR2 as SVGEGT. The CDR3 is CASSRDRHLEAFF. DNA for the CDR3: TGTGCCAGCAGCAGGGACAGGCACTTAGAAGCTTTCTTT.

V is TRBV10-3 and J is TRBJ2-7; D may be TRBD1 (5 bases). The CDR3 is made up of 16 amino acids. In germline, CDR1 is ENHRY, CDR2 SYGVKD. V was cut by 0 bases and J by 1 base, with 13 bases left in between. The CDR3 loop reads CAISESTGTLSYEQYF. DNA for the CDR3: TGTGCCATCAGTGAGTCTACAGGAACCCTTTCCTACGAGCAGTACTTC.

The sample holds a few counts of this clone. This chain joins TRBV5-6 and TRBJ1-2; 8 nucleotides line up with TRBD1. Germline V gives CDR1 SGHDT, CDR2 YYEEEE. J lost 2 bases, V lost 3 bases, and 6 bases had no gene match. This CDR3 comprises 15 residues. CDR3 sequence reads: CASSSIQGENYGYTF. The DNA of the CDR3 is TGTGCCAGCAGCTCGATACAGGGGGAGAACTATGGCTACACCTTC.

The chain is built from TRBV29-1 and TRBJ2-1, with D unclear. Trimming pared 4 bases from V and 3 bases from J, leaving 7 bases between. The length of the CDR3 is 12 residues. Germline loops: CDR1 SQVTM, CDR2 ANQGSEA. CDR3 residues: CSVAGDYNEQFF. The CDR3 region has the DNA TGCAGCGTTGCCGGAGACTACAATGAGCAGTTCTTC.

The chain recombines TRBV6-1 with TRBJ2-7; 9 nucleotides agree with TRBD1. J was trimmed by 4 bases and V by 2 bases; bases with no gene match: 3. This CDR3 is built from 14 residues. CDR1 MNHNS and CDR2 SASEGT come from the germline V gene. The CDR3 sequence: CASSESTGGYEQYF. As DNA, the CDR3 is TGTGCCAGCAGTGAATCGACAGGGGGATACGAGCAGTACTTC.

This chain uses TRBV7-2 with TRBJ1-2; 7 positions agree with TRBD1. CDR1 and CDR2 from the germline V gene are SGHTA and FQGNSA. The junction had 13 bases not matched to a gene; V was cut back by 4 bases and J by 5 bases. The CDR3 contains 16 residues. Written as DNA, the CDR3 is TGTGCCAGCAGCTCCTATCTAGGGGGCGAGTCTTATGGCTACACCTTC. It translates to CASSSYLGGESYGYTF. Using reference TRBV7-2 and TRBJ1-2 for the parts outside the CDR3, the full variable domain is GAGVSQSPSNKVTEKGKDVELRCDPISGHTALYWYRQSLGQGLEFLIYFQGNSAPDKSGLPSDRFSAERTGGSVSTLTIQRTQQEDSAVYLCASSSYLGGESYGYTFGSGTRLTVV.

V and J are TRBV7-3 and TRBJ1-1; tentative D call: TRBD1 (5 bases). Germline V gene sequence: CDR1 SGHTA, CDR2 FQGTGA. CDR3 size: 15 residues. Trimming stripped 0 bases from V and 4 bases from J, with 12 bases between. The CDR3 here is CASSLTGGESTEAFF. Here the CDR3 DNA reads TGTGCCAGCAGCTTAACGGGAGGGGAAAGCACTGAAGCTTTCTTT.

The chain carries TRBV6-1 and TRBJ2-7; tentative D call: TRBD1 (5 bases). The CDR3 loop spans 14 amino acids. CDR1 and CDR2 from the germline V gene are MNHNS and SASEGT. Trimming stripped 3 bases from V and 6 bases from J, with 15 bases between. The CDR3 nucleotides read TGTGCCAGCAGTGATAGGGGAACTGGCGCCGAGCAGTACTTC. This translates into CASSDRGTGAEQYF.

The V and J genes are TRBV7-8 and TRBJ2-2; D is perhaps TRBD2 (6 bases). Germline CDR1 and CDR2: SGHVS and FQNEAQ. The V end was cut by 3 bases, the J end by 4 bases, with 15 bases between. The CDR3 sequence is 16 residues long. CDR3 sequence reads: CASSLFVRDSTGELFF. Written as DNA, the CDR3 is TGTGCCAGCAGCTTGTTTGTCCGGGACTCCACCGGGGAGCTGTTTTTT.

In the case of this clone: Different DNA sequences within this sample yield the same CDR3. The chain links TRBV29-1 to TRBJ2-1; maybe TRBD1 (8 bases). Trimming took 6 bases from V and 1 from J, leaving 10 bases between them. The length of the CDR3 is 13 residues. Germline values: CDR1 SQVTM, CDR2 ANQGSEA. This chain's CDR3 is CSVQGGSYNEQFF. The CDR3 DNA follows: TGCAGCGTACAGGGGGGGTCCTACAATGAGCAGTTCTTC.

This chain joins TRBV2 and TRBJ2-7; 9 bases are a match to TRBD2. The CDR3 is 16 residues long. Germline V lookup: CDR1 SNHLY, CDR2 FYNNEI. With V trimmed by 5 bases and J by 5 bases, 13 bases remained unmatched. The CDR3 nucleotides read TGTGCCAGCAGTAAGAAGCTAGCGGGATGGGTTGACGAGCAGTACTTC. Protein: CASSKKLAGWVDEQYF.

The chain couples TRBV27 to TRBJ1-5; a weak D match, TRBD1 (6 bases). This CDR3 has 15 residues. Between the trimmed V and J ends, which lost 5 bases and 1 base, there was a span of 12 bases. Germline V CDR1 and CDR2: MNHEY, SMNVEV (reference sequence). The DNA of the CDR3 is TGTGCCAGCAGTACGAACAGGGTAAGCAATCAGCCCCAGCATTTT. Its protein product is CASSTNRVSNQPQHF.

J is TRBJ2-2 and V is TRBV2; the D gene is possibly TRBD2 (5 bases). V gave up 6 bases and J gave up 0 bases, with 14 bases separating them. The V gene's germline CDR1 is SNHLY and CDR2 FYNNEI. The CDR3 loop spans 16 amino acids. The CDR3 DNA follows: TGTGCCAGCAGGGGATTCGAGCGGTCGAACACCGGGGAGCTGTTTTTT. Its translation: CASRGFERSNTGELFF.

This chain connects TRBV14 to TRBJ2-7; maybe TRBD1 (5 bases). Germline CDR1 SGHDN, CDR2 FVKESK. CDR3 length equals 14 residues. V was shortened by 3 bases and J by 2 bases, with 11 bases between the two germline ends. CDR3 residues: CASSQLGVTYEQYF. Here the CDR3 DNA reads TGTGCCAGCAGCCAGTTAGGGGTAACCTACGAGCAGTACTTC.

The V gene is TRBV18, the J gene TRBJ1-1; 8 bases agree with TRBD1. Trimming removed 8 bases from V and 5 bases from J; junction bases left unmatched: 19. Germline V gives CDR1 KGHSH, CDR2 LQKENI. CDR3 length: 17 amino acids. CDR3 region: CASTRLGQGGLGTEAFF. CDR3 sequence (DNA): TGTGCCAGCACAAGACTCGGACAGGGAGGGTTGGGGACTGAAGCTTTCTTT.

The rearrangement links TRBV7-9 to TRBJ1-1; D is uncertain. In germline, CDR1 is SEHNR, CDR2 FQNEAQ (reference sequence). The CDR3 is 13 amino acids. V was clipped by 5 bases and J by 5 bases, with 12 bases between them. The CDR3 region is CASSQNLRTEAFF. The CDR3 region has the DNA TGTGCCAGCAGCCAGAACTTGAGGACTGAAGCTTTCTTT.

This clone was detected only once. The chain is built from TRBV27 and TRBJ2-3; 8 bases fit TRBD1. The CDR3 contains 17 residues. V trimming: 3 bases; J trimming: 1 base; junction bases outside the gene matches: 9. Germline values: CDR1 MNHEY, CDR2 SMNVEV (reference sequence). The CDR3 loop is CASSLVTPGQGTDTQYF. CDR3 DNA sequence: TGTGCCAGCAGTTTGGTCACCCCGGGACAGGGCACAGATACGCAGTATTTT.